Here is one T cell receptor beta chain with its context. This sample was taken from a study of blood T cells in healthy people across ages. The authors isolated at least 7 million PBMCs per sample. V lost 8 bases, J lost 4 bases, and 20 bases lay in between. CDR3 length: 16 residues. Through a sample-barcoded 5' primer and a J-beta primer mix, a second PCR was run for roughly 6 to 11 cycles. TCRdb called the 5' RACE reads again in MiXCR, with one record for every CDR3 protein. Here the sample spans roughly 1.5 million distinct CDR3 sequences, approximately 39% being singletons. The chain is built from TRBV12-3 or TRBV12-4 and TRBJ2-2; possible D gene TRBD2, 7 bases. Sequences were obtained from blood. This receptor was taken from a woman aged 18-29 years in good health. DNA for the CDR3: TGTGCCAGCCGGGCTATGCAGGGGAGGGTCACCGGGGAGCTGTTTTTT. Protein: CASRAMQGRVTGELFF.